The rows below give T cell receptor beta chains drawn from one sample of a study of cytomegalovirus exposure and HLA in healthy donors. Here immunoSEQ multiplex PCR was the method, and the copy in TCRdb shows in-frame clones only, minus some. This table holds 90,000 to 110,000 clones, more than 60% found once. The sequencing input was PBMCs. These receptors originate from a man aged 30-40 years in good health and CMV-seronegative. Each CDR3 is given with its conserved first and last residue. D genes are given only for firm matches. Only some rows state a clone size, as once, few, many or a class for expanded clones.

CDR3	DNA	V	size	J	D
CASSLGQGGREQYF	TGTGCCAGCAGCTTGGGACAGGGGGGAAGAGAGCAGTACTTC	TRBV5-4	-	TRBJ2-5	TRBD1
CASSLGGRSNQPQHF	TGTGCCAGCAGCTTAGGTGGGAGGAGCAATCAGCCCCAGCATTTT	TRBV7-2	-	TRBJ1-5	-
CASSQGQGAREQYF	TGTGCCAGCAGCCAGGGACAGGGGGCGAGGGAGCAGTACTTC	TRBV5-5	few	TRBJ2-7	TRBD1
CASSAESQGGTEAFF	TGTGCCAGCAGCGCCGAGTCTCAGGGGGGCACTGAAGCTTTCTTT	TRBV9	-	TRBJ1-1	TRBD1
CASSGGTSYNEQFF	TGTGCCAGTAGCGGCGGGACTTCCTACAATGAGCAGTTCTTC	TRBV19	-	TRBJ2-1	-
CASSFRARDQETQYF	TGTGCCAGCAGTTTCAGGGCCCGGGACCAAGAGACCCAGTACTTC	TRBV27	-	TRBJ2-5	-
CASSPRGLYEQYF	TGTGCCAGCAGCCCCCGGGGACTTTACGAGCAGTACTTC	TRBV7-2	-	TRBJ2-7	-
CASSESGLTRGQETQYF	TGTGCCAGCAGTGAATCGGGTTTGACCAGAGGCCAAGAGACCCAGTACTTC	TRBV6-1	-	TRBJ2-5	-
CASSLVPSGRGAYEQYF	TGTGCCAGCAGCTTAGTCCCTAGCGGGAGGGGAGCCTACGAGCAGTACTTC	TRBV7-9	-	TRBJ2-7	TRBD2
CASSEVASGYEQYF	TGTGCCAGCAGTGAAGTAGCGTCGGGCTACGAGCAGTACTTC	TRBV6-1	-	TRBJ2-7	-
CASSLAVQETQYF	TGTGCCAGCAGCTTGGCAGTACAAGAGACCCAGTACTTC	TRBV11-2	-	TRBJ2-5	-
CASSPGQGAEKLFF	TGTGCCAGCAGCCCAGGACAGGGAGCGGAAAAACTGTTTTTT	TRBV9	once	TRBJ1-4	TRBD1
CASSLGYAGGGEQYF	TGTGCCAGCAGCTTAGGATACGCGGGAGGAGGCGAGCAGTACTTC	TRBV11-2	-	TRBJ2-7	TRBD2
CASSPGTGINYGYTF	TGTGCCAGCAGTCCCGGGACAGGGATAAACTATGGCTACACCTTC	TRBV28	-	TRBJ1-2	TRBD1
CASSQPDREQPQHF	TGTGCCAGCTCACAACCGGACAGGGAACAGCCCCAGCATTTT	TRBV18	-	TRBJ1-5	TRBD1
CASSDQDRGLYQPQHF	TGTGCCAGCAGCGACCAGGACAGGGGCTTATATCAGCCCCAGCATTTT	TRBV7-2	-	TRBJ1-5	TRBD1
CASKEGRIFQETQYF	TGTGCCAGCAAGGAGGGGAGAATTTTCCAAGAGACCCAGTACTTC	TRBV28	few	TRBJ2-5	-
CASSVRSDTQYF	TGTGCCAGCAGTGTGAGGTCAGATACGCAGTATTTT	TRBV2	-	TRBJ2-3	-